This TCR beta chain was sequenced during a study of regulatory T cells in long-lasting Graves disease. As for time point: persistent/refractory GD, antithyroid drugs over 5 years with positive TRAb. The TCR library used RNA extracted from PBMCs. iRepertoire HTBI primers and Arm-PCR of CDR3 regions built TCR beta libraries. In TCRdb, the multiplex PCR reads were re-called with MiXCR into one record per CDR3 protein. Of around 430,000 distinct CDR3 sequences listed, approximately 22% were seen once; the top ten hold about 12%. This clonotype was seen at least ten times. The sequencing here drew on peripheral blood mononuclear cells (PBMCs), taken when the disease was refractory, from a patient treated with antithyroid drugs. This TCR came from a female donor with Graves disease.

The CDR3 spells CAISDTPGAGRPNEKLFF. CDR3 nucleotide sequence: TGTGCCATCAGTGATACGCCAGGGGCGGGAAGGCCTAATGAAAAACTGTTTTTT. V and J are TRBV10-3 and TRBJ1-4, with a tentative D call TRBD1 (6 bases). The CDR3 length is 18 residues. Germline V CDR1 and CDR2: ENHRY, SYGVKD. Trimming took 3 bases from V and 3 from J, leaving 20 bases between them.